In its sample, the clone carrying this T cell receptor (beta chain) was seen many times. Antigen: not known. In germline, CDR1 is LGHNA, CDR2 YSLEER. This CDR3 is 13 amino acids long. Trimming cost V 2 bases and J 10 bases, with 12 bases left between them. The record originates from a study of T-cell memory formation after mild COVID-19. Amplification by 5'RACE using constant-segment primers produced TCR alpha and TCR beta cDNA libraries that carried sample barcodes and UMIs. Via MiXCR, TCRdb re-called the 5' RACE reads, giving one row per CDR3 protein. The sample lists around 50,000 distinct CDR3 sequences; roughly an eighth were seen once. Whole-study findings and limits: Pre-infection memory held some responding clones, suggesting pre-existing cross-reactive T cells responded.

The sequence derives from a man aged 18-30 years who had mild COVID-19 (a few samples of this study predate the infection). Cell type and time point are not known. The sample taken for sequencing was PBMCs or a T cell subset sorted from them (not recorded which). V gene TRBV4-3 combines with J gene TRBJ1-5; maybe TRBD1 (5 bases). The DNA of the CDR3 is TGCGCCAGCAGCCAATTGCAGGGTAAACCCCAGCATTTT. It encodes CASSQLQGKPQHF.